These 25 T cell receptor beta chains originate from one sample sequenced in a study of blood T cell repertoires in COVID-19 (TCRdb year 2020). Libraries were made using the immunoSEQ multiplex PCR assay. TCRdb limited this immuneACCESS table to in-frame rearrangements with V and J called. A share of clones is missing; checked studies link under half to unresolved V genes, and the rest is unexplained. In this sample the table shows under 250,000 clones, 65% to 90% of which occur a single time. 2.4% of the sample rests with the top ten. Sequenced sample: peripheral blood. The receptors derive from a woman aged 70 to 79 with COVID-19, enrolled during active disease.

This sequence joins TRBV4-2 and TRBJ1-6; D perhaps matches TRBD1 (5 bases). This CDR3 has 16 residues. Between the trimmed V and J ends, which lost 3 bases and 4 bases, there was a span of 13 bases. Looked up from germline, CDR1 is LGHNA and CDR2 is YNFKEQ. For the CDR3, the DNA is TGTGCCAGCAGCCAGTCCGGCCAGGGTTATAATTCACCCCTCCACTTT. It codes for CASSQSGQGYNSPLHF.

This chain joins TRBV6-2 or TRBV6-3 and TRBJ1-1, with a tentative D call TRBD1 (6 bases). The germline V gene has CDR1 MNHEY and CDR2 SVGEGT. Trimming removed 5 bases from V and 2 bases from J, with 12 bases in between. The CDR3 is 14 residues long. The CDR3 DNA follows: TGTGCCAGCAGTACCTACAGGGAAAACACTGAAGCTTTCTTT. This encodes CASSTYRENTEAFF.

V is TRBV7-2 and J is TRBJ1-1; possibly TRBD1 for D (6 bases). The germline gives CDR1 SGHTA, CDR2 FQGNSA. The V gene lost 0 bases and the J gene lost 4 bases, with 12 bases spanning the gap. The CDR3 spans 15 residues. CDR3 DNA: TGTGCCAGCAGCTTAGCAGGGGCCAGGGGCACTGAAGCTTTCTTT. Translated, it gives CASSLAGARGTEAFF.

The CDR3 DNA is TGTGCCAGCAGCTTATCGTGGGGAGGGCTCGCCGAGCAGTACTTC. It encodes CASSLSWGGLAEQYF. The J gene is TRBJ2-7, the V gene TRBV7-2, with 7 bases identical to TRBD2. The CDR3 has 15 residues. CDR1 SGHTA and CDR2 FQGNSA come from the germline V gene. Losses at the gene ends were 2 bases for V and 6 bases for J; bases not matched to a gene: 10.

The chain uses TRBV9 and TRBJ2-6; D is uncertain. Per the germline V gene, CDR1 is SGDLS and CDR2 is YYNGEE. The CDR3 contains 16 residues. Between the trimmed V and J ends, which lost 1 base and 0 bases, there was a span of 8 bases. The DNA of the CDR3 is TGTGCCAGCAGCGTAACTGGTTACTCTGGGGCCAACGTCCTGACTTTC. The encoded protein is CASSVTGYSGANVLTF.

This clone was observed a few times. The CDR3 sequence: CASSADRGGPYGYTF. As DNA, the CDR3 is TGTGCCAGCAGTGCCGACAGGGGAGGTCCTTATGGCTACACCTTC. The chain couples TRBV2 to TRBJ1-2; 8 bases fit TRBD1. The trim removed 4 bases at V and 5 bases at J, leaving 9 bases unmatched. CDR1 SNHLY and CDR2 FYNNEI come from the germline V gene. This CDR3 region has 15 residues.

The chain has TRBV7-9 and TRBJ2-5; maybe TRBD2 (5 bases). The CDR3 length is 15 residues. Germline lookup yields CDR1 SEHNR and CDR2 FQNEAQ (reference sequence). V lost 7 bases and J 5 bases, leaving 20 bases between the germline ends. CDR3 nucleotide sequence: TGTGCCAGCATCAGATTTGGGGATAGAGGGGAGACCCAGTACTTC. Residues: CASIRFGDRGETQYF. Looking up the rest from reference TRBV7-9 and TRBJ2-5 gives the full variable domain: DTGVSQNPRHKITKRGQNVTFRCDPISEHNRLYWYRQTLGQGPEFLTYFQNEAQLEKSRLLSDRFSAERPKGSFSTLEIQRTEQGDSAMYLCASIRFGDRGETQYFGPGTRLLVL.

The V and J genes are TRBV5-1 and TRBJ1-1, with 9 nucleotides matching TRBD1. Germline V gene data show CDR1 as SGHRS and CDR2 as YFSETQ. Trimming at V came to 4 bases and at J to 4 bases, leaving 8 bases not matched to a gene. The length of the CDR3 is 15 residues. CDR3 residues: CASSVNMDRGTEAFF. Here the CDR3 DNA reads TGCGCCAGCAGCGTAAACATGGACAGGGGCACTGAAGCTTTCTTT. Variable domain in full (rest from reference TRBV5-1 and TRBJ1-1): KAGVTQTPRYLIKTRGQQVTLSCSPISGHRSVSWYQQTPGQGLQFLFEYFSETQRNKGNFPGRFSGRQFSNSRSEMNVSTLELGDSALYLCASSVNMDRGTEAFFGQGTRLTVV.

This chain uses TRBV5-8 with TRBJ1-5, with D tentatively TRBD1 (6 bases). The V gene lost 6 bases and the J gene lost 2 bases, with 18 bases spanning the gap. In germline, CDR1 is SGHTS, CDR2 YDEGEE. The CDR3 runs to 16 residues. The CDR3, as DNA: TGTGCCAGCACCCAAATGTCGACAGGCGGCAATCAGCCCCAGCATTTT. It yields the protein CASTQMSTGGNQPQHF. The whole variable domain, filled in from reference TRBV5-8 and TRBJ1-5, reads EAGVTQSPTHLIKTRGQQATLRCSPISGHTSVYWYQQALGLGLQFLLWYDEGEERNRGNFPPRFSGRQFPNYSSELNVNALELEDSALYLCASTQMSTGGNQPQHFGDGTRLSIL.

This clone was seen only once. V and J are TRBV11-3 and TRBJ2-1; unclear D gene. Germline assignment: CDR1 SGHNT and CDR2 YENEEA. Trimming removed 6 bases from V and 2 bases from J, with 14 bases in between. This CDR3 is 15 amino acids long. The CDR3: CASRSPATAYNEQFF. CDR3 sequence (DNA): TGTGCCAGCAGGTCCCCCGCCACGGCCTACAATGAGCAGTTCTTC.

This clone has more than one count but fewer than ten. The chain combines TRBV7-2 with TRBJ1-2, with D maybe TRBD1 (6 bases). Between the trimmed V and J ends, which lost 7 bases and 4 bases, there was a span of 19 bases. Germline V gives CDR1 SGHTA, CDR2 FQGNSA. The CDR3 contains 15 residues. The CDR3 sequence is CASIERGGARYGYTF. The CDR3 nucleotides read TGTGCCAGCATCGAACGGGGGGGGGCCCGCTATGGCTACACCTTC.

J is TRBJ1-4 and V is TRBV19, with D unresolved. The V gene's germline CDR1 is LNHDA and CDR2 SQIVND (reference sequence). The CDR3 extends over 15 amino acids. V lost 7 bases to trimming and J lost 0 bases, with 12 bases between them. The CDR3 spells CASKEGWSTNEKLFF. The CDR3 region has the DNA TGTGCCAGTAAGGAGGGTTGGTCAACTAATGAAAAACTGTTTTTT. The variable domain in full, with the rest retrieved from reference TRBV19 and TRBJ1-4, is DGGITQSPKYLFRKEGQNVTLSCEQNLNHDAMYWYRQDPGQGLRLIYYSQIVNDFQKGDIAEGYSVSREKKESFPLTVTSAQKNPTAFYLCASKEGWSTNEKLFFGSGTQLSVL.

The V call is TRBV19, the J call TRBJ2-1, with D possibly being TRBD1 (7 bases). Germline V gene data show CDR1 as LNHDA and CDR2 as SQIVND (reference sequence). V shed 4 bases and J shed 5 bases, with 18 bases lying between them. The CDR3 sequence is 16 residues long. The CDR3 reads CASSTPGGQTHNEQFF. The CDR3 region has the DNA TGTGCCAGTAGTACCCCCGGGGGACAGACCCACAATGAGCAGTTCTTC.

The chain uses TRBV7-2 and TRBJ1-6; TRBD1 is a possible D gene (6 bases). V was cut by 1 base and J by 7 bases, with 14 bases left in between. Germline V gives CDR1 SGHTA, CDR2 FQGNSA. The CDR3 extends over 16 amino acids. The CDR3 sequence is CASSLGPFRGNSPLHF. The DNA for the CDR3 is TGTGCCAGCAGCTTAGGTCCTTTTAGGGGGAATTCACCCCTCCACTTT.

J is TRBJ2-2 and V is TRBV28; unclear D gene. This CDR3 is 16 amino acids long. With 1 base removed from V and 0 bases from J, the gap between germline ends came to 9 bases. CDR1 is MDHEN, CDR2 SYDVKM, per germline. The CDR3 loop reads CASSLLSVTNTGELFF. DNA of the CDR3: TGTGCCAGCAGTTTATTAAGCGTGACGAACACCGGGGAGCTGTTTTTT.

The sample holds one count of this clone. In DNA form, the CDR3 reads TGTGCCAGTAGTAACACCAGGGCGGGAGGAGAAAAACTGTTTTTT. This translates into CASSNTRAGGEKLFF. The gene calls are TRBV19 and TRBJ1-4, with D possibly being TRBD1 (5 bases). This CDR3 has 15 residues. Germline V lookup: CDR1 LNHDA, CDR2 SQIVND (reference sequence). V was pared by 4 bases and J by 8 bases, with 17 bases between.

The CDR3 DNA follows: TGCGCCAGCAGCCAAGATCGGTCTCAAGTCGCCAACGAGCAGTACTTC. Amino acids: CASSQDRSQVANEQYF. The rearrangement links TRBV4-3 to TRBJ2-7; D not certain. V was cut by 0 bases and J by 5 bases, with 17 bases left in between. The germline CDR1 and CDR2 sequences are LGHNA and YSLEER. This CDR3 has 16 residues.

This clone was counted between two and nine times. This chain joins TRBV9 and TRBJ2-1; D possibly corresponds to TRBD2 (6 bases). This CDR3 contains 15 residues. The V and J ends lost 4 bases and 2 bases respectively, with 13 bases between them. The V gene's germline CDR1 is SGDLS and CDR2 YYNGEE. The CDR3: CASSSGEGAYNEQFF. In DNA, the CDR3 is TGTGCCAGCAGCTCGGGAGAAGGGGCCTACAATGAGCAGTTCTTC. The full variable domain, rest sourced from reference TRBV9 and TRBJ2-1, is DSGVTQTPKHLITATGQRVTLRCSPRSGDLSVYWYQQSLDQGLQFLIQYYNGEERAKGNILERFSAQQFPDLHSELNLSSLELGDSALYFCASSSGEGAYNEQFFGPGTRLTVL.

The chain couples TRBV11-3 to TRBJ2-1; TRBD2 aligns across 10 bases. Germline CDR1 is SGHNT and CDR2 is YENEEA. After removal of 5 bases from V and 6 bases from J, the junction contained 1 base not matched to a gene. The CDR3 extends over 13 amino acids. CDR3 in amino acids: CASSASGSNEQFF. CDR3 bases: TGTGCCAGCAGCGCTAGCGGGAGCAATGAGCAGTTCTTC.

The V gene is TRBV5-4, the J gene TRBJ1-4, with D tentatively TRBD1 (5 bases). V gave up 4 bases and J gave up 6 bases, with 10 bases separating them. The CDR3 has 13 residues. Germline CDR1 is SGHNT and CDR2 is YYREEE (reference sequence). CDR3 DNA sequence: TGTGCCAGCAGCGCGGGACTCGATGAAAAACTGTTTTTT. Its translation is CASSAGLDEKLFF.

In its sample, this clone was seen a few times. V gene TRBV7-8 combines with J gene TRBJ1-1; 9 nucleotides line up with TRBD1. The germline CDR1 and CDR2 sequences are SGHVS and FQNEAQ. The CDR3 runs to 15 residues. V lost 7 bases, J lost 5 bases, and 11 bases stayed unmatched. CDR3 loop: CASTPSGTGRTEAFF. In DNA, the CDR3 is TGTGCCAGCACCCCTAGTGGGACAGGGAGGACTGAAGCTTTCTTT.

J is TRBJ2-7 and V is TRBV27, with 7 bases that match TRBD1. Germline V gene sequence: CDR1 MNHEY, CDR2 SMNVEV (reference sequence). With V trimmed by 2 bases and J by 3 bases, 1 base remained unmatched. The CDR3 length is 13 residues. CDR3 sequence: CASSLRDSYEQYF. DNA for the CDR3: TGTGCCAGCAGTTTAAGGGACAGCTACGAGCAGTACTTC.

This clone was seen once. The chain employs TRBV4-3 and TRBJ1-4; unclear D gene. This CDR3 contains 15 residues. The germline gives CDR1 LGHNA, CDR2 YSLEER. Between the trimmed V and J ends, which lost 1 base and 8 bases, there was a span of 14 bases. In DNA form, the CDR3 reads TGCGCCAGCAGCCAAGGTATGTGGGCCGGAGAAAAACTGTTTTTT. Translated, it gives CASSQGMWAGEKLFF.

The chain employs TRBV5-1 and TRBJ1-1, with a tentative D call TRBD1 (5 bases). Germline CDR1 reads SGHRS; CDR2 reads YFSETQ. The CDR3 contains 15 residues. Trimming stripped 4 bases from V and 5 bases from J, with 18 bases between. The DNA of the CDR3 is TGCGCCAGCAGCCCCCTTCAGGGCCCGGGTACTGAAGCTTTCTTT. This translates into CASSPLQGPGTEAFF.

This clone came up a few times. The rearrangement uses TRBV7-9 and TRBJ1-3; a weak D match, TRBD1 (5 bases). The CDR3 loop spans 13 amino acids. From germline, CDR1 is SEHNR and CDR2 FQNEAQ (reference sequence). V shed 7 bases and J shed 2 bases, with 9 bases lying between them. CDR3: CASMSGAGNTIYF. In nucleotides, the CDR3 is TGTGCCAGCATGTCGGGGGCTGGAAACACCATATATTTT.